This entry concerns a single T cell receptor beta chain. What it binds is unknown. This record comes from a study of identical twins. Study-level findings and limits: The more abundant beta clonotypes in cord blood had fewer insertions, and memory repertoires did not show this.

CDR3 length: 16 amino acids. Between the trimmed V and J ends, which lost 5 bases and 0 bases, there was a span of 15 bases. Germline V gives CDR1 SGHTA, CDR2 FQGNSA. TCRdb analysed the 5' RACE reads with MiXCR anew, one entry per CDR3 protein. The sample has hundreds of thousands of distinct CDR3 sequences, 18% seen once. In addition, the sample was reused for a study of T cells expressing NK-cell markers. This second report adds: One of the eight sequenced donors was seronegative, whereas the other seven were HCMV-seropositive. The study found dominant NKG2C+ clonotypes at roughly 1.0-8% of CD8+ T cells in about 6 donors.

This clonotype originated in a woman younger than 30 in good health. Specimen: PBMCs. V and J are TRBV7-2 and TRBJ2-3; D may match TRBD1 or TRBD2 (5 bases each). The CDR3 sequence is CASSPNRDLSTDTQYF. CDR3 DNA: TGTGCCAGCAGCCCTAACCGGGACCTTAGCACAGATACGCAGTATTTT.